The 20 T cell receptor beta chains below come from one sample, sequenced in a study of T cells after yellow fever vaccination. Via MiXCR, TCRdb re-called the 5' RACE reads, giving one row per CDR3 protein. Among about 350,000 distinct CDR3 sequences listed, about 9.9% were seen once. The material was PBMCs, obtained on the day of the first yellow fever vaccination. These receptors originate from a man aged 18 to 29 who received the YFV17D yellow fever vaccine.

This chain connects TRBV4-2 to TRBJ2-3; TRBD2 matches 10 bases. V gave up 1 base and J gave up 6 bases; unmatched junction bases: 4. The CDR3 totals 15 residues. Germline CDR1 is LGHNA and CDR2 is YNFKEQ. The CDR3 DNA sequence: TGTGCCAGCAGCCAAGTAGCGGGGGGCCCTGATACGCAGTATTTT. Encoded protein: CASSQVAGGPDTQYF.

In its sample, this clonotype was seen a few times. V is TRBV12-5 and J is TRBJ2-2; D possibly corresponds to TRBD1 (6 bases). V lost 6 bases, J lost 6 bases, and 14 bases lay in between. This CDR3 is built from 14 residues. Germline CDR1 reads LGHNT; CDR2 reads FRNRAP. The CDR3: CASGLTGTAGELFF. In nucleotides, the CDR3 is TGTGCTAGTGGCCTCACAGGGACGGCCGGGGAGCTGTTTTTT.

This clonotype was counted a few times. The V gene is TRBV11-2, the J gene TRBJ2-5; 7 nucleotides agree with TRBD1. Looked up from germline, CDR1 is SGHAT and CDR2 is FQNNGV. The CDR3 length is 15 residues. V was pared by 2 bases and J by 1 base, with 4 bases of the junction left unmatched. CDR3 loop: CASSLPGQLQETQYF. CDR3 bases: TGTGCCAGCAGCTTACCGGGACAGCTCCAAGAGACCCAGTACTTC.

This clonotype was detected only a few times. The chain carries TRBV7-9 and TRBJ1-5; D is unresolved. Germline lookup yields CDR1 SEHNR and CDR2 FQNEAQ (reference sequence). The CDR3 runs 15 residues. V was pared by 5 bases and J by 3 bases, with 14 bases between. CDR3: CASSDPREVNQPQHF. CDR3 DNA: TGTGCCAGCAGCGATCCCCGGGAAGTCAATCAGCCCCAGCATTTT.

This clonotype was picked up many times. The V gene is TRBV6-2 or TRBV6-3, the J gene TRBJ2-3; D may be TRBD1 or TRBD2 (5 bases each). Trimming removed 6 bases from V and 2 bases from J, with 12 bases in between. Germline V gene lookup returns CDR1 MNHEY and CDR2 SVGEGT. The CDR3 is 14 amino acids. The CDR3 sequence: CASRNRGATDTQYF. CDR3 nucleotide sequence: TGTGCCAGCAGGAACCGAGGGGCCACAGATACGCAGTATTTT.

The J gene is TRBJ1-2, the V gene TRBV4-2, with D unresolved. In germline, CDR1 is LGHNA, CDR2 YNFKEQ. This CDR3 region has 16 residues. Trimming shortened V by 0 bases and J by 2 bases, and 13 bases separated the two germline ends. The CDR3 protein is CASSQDRMAVNYGYTF. The DNA of the CDR3 is TGTGCCAGCAGCCAAGATAGGATGGCGGTGAACTATGGCTACACCTTC.

This clonotype came up a few times. The V gene is TRBV28, the J gene TRBJ1-1; no firm D call. V was clipped by 6 bases and J by 1 base, with 15 bases between them. CDR1 and CDR2 from the germline V gene are MDHEN and SYDVKM. This CDR3 contains 15 residues. In nucleotides, the CDR3 is TGTGCCAGCAGACCCTTGGTCTTACCGAACACTGAAGCTTTCTTT. Its protein is CASRPLVLPNTEAFF. Complete variable domain (other parts from reference TRBV28 and TRBJ1-1): DVKVTQSSRYLVKRTGEKVFLECVQDMDHENMFWYRQDPGLGLRLIYFSYDVKMKEKGDIPEGYSVSREKKERFSLILESASTNQTSMYLCASRPLVLPNTEAFFGQGTRLTVV.

The chain is built from TRBV4-1 and TRBJ1-5, with a weak D call TRBD1 (6 bases). CDR1 and CDR2 (germline): MGHRA, YSYEKL. V was clipped by 0 bases and J by 4 bases, with 13 bases between them. There are 16 residues in the CDR3. The DNA for the CDR3 is TGCGCCAGCAGCCAAGATCGGACAGCCACAAATCAGCCCCAGCATTTT. It translates to CASSQDRTATNQPQHF.

This clonotype came up many times. V usage is TRBV5-4 and J usage is TRBJ2-2, with 8 nucleotides matching TRBD1. Trimming at V came to 4 bases and at J to 1 base, leaving 3 bases not matched to a gene. Germline assignment: CDR1 SGHNT and CDR2 YYREEE (reference sequence). CDR3 length: 15 residues. Here the CDR3 DNA reads TGTGCCAGCAGCCAAGGGACAGGGAACACCGGGGAGCTGTTTTTT. This encodes CASSQGTGNTGELFF.

This clonotype was seen repeatedly, ten times or more. The V and J genes are TRBV7-6 and TRBJ2-1; 7 positions agree with TRBD2. V lost 3 bases, J lost 8 bases, and 4 bases stayed unmatched. The germline CDR1 and CDR2 sequences are SGHVS and FNYEAQ. The CDR3 contains 13 residues. The CDR3 DNA sequence: TGTGCCAGCAGCTTTACTAGCGCATATGAGCAGTTCTTC. Translating gives CASSFTSAYEQFF.

This clonotype was seen ten or more times. This rearrangement joins TRBV5-4 to TRBJ2-3; D is unresolved. There are 15 residues in the CDR3. The V and J ends lost 0 bases and 5 bases respectively, with 13 bases between them. The germline gives CDR1 SGHNT, CDR2 YYREEE (reference sequence). The CDR3 protein is CASSLAMRWGDTQYF. CDR3 sequence (DNA): TGTGCCAGCAGCTTGGCCATGAGGTGGGGAGATACGCAGTATTTT.

The V and J genes are TRBV4-2 and TRBJ1-2, with D hard to call. Trimming stripped 0 bases from V and 4 bases from J, with 9 bases between. CDR1 LGHNA and CDR2 YNFKEQ come from the germline V gene. CDR3 length: 14 residues. CDR3 coding DNA: TGTGCCAGCAGCCAAGATCCGGACGGCTATGGCTACACCTTC. Translating gives CASSQDPDGYGYTF.

The chain has TRBV4-3 and TRBJ2-1; 7 positions match TRBD2. The CDR3 extends over 18 amino acids. The V segment lost 4 bases and the J segment 0 bases; nucleotides outside the gene matches: 12. In germline, CDR1 is LGHNA, CDR2 YSLEER. The CDR3 DNA reads as TGCGCCAGCAGCCCGCGAGGGGTAGCGGGTCTCTCCTACAATGAGCAGTTCTTC. This gives the protein CASSPRGVAGLSYNEQFF.

The table lists this clonotype with a few counts. This chain connects TRBV7-2 to TRBJ2-2; D might be TRBD2 (6 bases). The length of the CDR3 is 14 residues. Trimming stripped 5 bases from V and 10 bases from J, with 17 bases between. CDR1 and CDR2 from the germline V gene are SGHTA and FQGNSA. CDR3 coding DNA: TGTGCCAGCAGCCACCGGACGGAGGGAGCGGAGCTGTTTTTT. Its translation: CASSHRTEGAELFF.

The rearrangement links TRBV4-3 to TRBJ2-3, with D unresolved. Trimming took off 0 bases at V and 2 bases at J, with 12 bases between the two ends. Looked up from germline, CDR1 is LGHNA and CDR2 is YSLEER. CDR3 length: 16 residues. CDR3 sequence: CASSQDSGPITDTQYF. CDR3 in DNA: TGCGCCAGCAGCCAAGATTCAGGCCCAATCACAGATACGCAGTATTTT.

The table lists this clonotype with many counts. The V gene is TRBV20-1, the J gene TRBJ2-5; TRBD2 aligns across 9 bases. Germline values: CDR1 DFQATT, CDR2 SNEGSKA (reference sequence). With V trimmed by 1 base and J by 1 base, 7 bases remained unmatched. This CDR3 has 16 residues. CDR3 sequence reads: CSARGGLAGSQETQYF. CDR3 DNA sequence: TGCAGTGCTAGAGGGGGGCTAGCGGGGAGCCAAGAGACCCAGTACTTC.

In this sample, this clonotype turned up a few times. The chain recombines TRBV19 with TRBJ2-3; D call uncertain. Trimming left V 2 bases short and J 0 bases short, with 3 bases between. Germline-derived CDR1 and CDR2 are LNHDA and SQIVND (reference sequence). The CDR3 is 13 amino acids. This chain's CDR3 is CASSIFSTDTQYF. CDR3 DNA: TGTGCCAGTAGTATATTCAGCACAGATACGCAGTATTTT.

There are many counts of this clonotype. The CDR3 loop reads CASSQVGDSSSRETQYF. The CDR3 DNA reads as TGTGCCAGCAGCCAAGTGGGGGACAGCTCTTCAAGGGAGACCCAGTACTTC. This chain uses TRBV4-2 with TRBJ2-5; 7 nucleotides agree with TRBD1. The ends lost 1 base at V and 5 bases at J; junction bases unmatched: 13. The CDR3 is 17 residues long. CDR1 is LGHNA, CDR2 YNFKEQ, per germline.

The table lists this clonotype with a few counts. J is TRBJ2-5 and V is TRBV7-8; 8 bases line up with TRBD1. The V gene end was trimmed by 5 bases and the J gene end by 5 bases; junction bases not matched to a gene: 4. Germline V gene data show CDR1 as SGHVS and CDR2 as FQNEAQ. This CDR3 region has 13 residues. The CDR3 here is CASSTDRAETQYF. The CDR3 region has the DNA TGTGCCAGCAGCACGGACAGGGCGGAGACCCAGTACTTC.

There are a few counts of this clonotype. The V and J genes are TRBV7-9 and TRBJ2-2; maybe TRBD1 (6 bases). V lost 4 bases and J 6 bases, leaving 12 bases between the germline ends. The germline gives CDR1 SEHNR, CDR2 FQNEAQ (reference sequence). The CDR3 contains 14 residues. CDR3 protein: CASSSMGAAGELFF. Here the CDR3 DNA reads TGTGCCAGCAGCTCGATGGGGGCCGCCGGGGAGCTGTTTTTT.